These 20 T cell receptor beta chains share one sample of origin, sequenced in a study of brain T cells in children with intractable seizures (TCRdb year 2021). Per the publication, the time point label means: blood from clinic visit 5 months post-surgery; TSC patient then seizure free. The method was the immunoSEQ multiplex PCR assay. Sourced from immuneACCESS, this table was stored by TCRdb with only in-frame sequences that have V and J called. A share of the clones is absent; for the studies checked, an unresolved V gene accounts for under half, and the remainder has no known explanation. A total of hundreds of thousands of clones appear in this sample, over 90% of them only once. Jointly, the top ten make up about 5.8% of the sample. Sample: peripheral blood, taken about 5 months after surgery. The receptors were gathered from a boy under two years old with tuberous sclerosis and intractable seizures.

The CDR3, as DNA: TGTGCCAGCAGCTTAGGGGGGATCCCCTCCTACAATGAGCAGTTCTTC. As protein: CASSLGGIPSYNEQFF. This sequence joins TRBV11-2 and TRBJ2-1; D is possibly TRBD1 or TRBD2 (5 bases each). The CDR3 runs 16 residues. Germline CDR1 and CDR2: SGHAT and FQNNGV. V was shortened by 1 base and J by 0 bases, with 10 bases between the two germline ends.

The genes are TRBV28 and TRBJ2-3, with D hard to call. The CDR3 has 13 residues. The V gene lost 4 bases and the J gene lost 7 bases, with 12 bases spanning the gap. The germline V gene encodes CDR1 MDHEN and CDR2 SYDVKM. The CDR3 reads CASSYGLGYTQYF. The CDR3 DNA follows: TGTGCCAGCAGTTACGGATTGGGCTATACGCAGTATTTT.

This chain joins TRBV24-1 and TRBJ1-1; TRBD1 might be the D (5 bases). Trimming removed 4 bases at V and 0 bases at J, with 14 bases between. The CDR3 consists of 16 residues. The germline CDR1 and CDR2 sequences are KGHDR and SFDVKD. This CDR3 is CATSDPGTLVNTEAFF. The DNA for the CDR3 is TGTGCCACCAGTGACCCGGGGACCTTGGTGAACACTGAAGCTTTCTTT.

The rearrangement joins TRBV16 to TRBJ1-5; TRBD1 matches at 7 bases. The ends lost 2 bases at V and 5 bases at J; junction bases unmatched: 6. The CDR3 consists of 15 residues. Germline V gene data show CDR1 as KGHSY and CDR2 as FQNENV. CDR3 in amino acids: CASSQGDSKYQPQHF. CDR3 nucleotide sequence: TGTGCCAGCAGCCAAGGGGACAGCAAGTATCAGCCCCAGCATTTT.

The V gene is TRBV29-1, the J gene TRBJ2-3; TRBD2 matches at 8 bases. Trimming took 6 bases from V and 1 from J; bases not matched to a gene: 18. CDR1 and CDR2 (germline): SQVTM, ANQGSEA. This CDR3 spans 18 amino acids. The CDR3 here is CSVRTRTSTTLRTDTQYF. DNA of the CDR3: TGCAGCGTCCGTACCCGGACTAGCACTACCCTACGCACAGATACGCAGTATTTT.

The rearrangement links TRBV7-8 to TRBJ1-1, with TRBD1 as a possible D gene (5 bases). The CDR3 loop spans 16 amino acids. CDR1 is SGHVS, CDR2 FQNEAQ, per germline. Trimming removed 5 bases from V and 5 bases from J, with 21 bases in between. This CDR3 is CASSPRDGGIGTEAFF. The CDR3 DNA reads TGTGCCAGCAGCCCCAGGGACGGAGGAATAGGTACTGAAGCTTTCTTT.

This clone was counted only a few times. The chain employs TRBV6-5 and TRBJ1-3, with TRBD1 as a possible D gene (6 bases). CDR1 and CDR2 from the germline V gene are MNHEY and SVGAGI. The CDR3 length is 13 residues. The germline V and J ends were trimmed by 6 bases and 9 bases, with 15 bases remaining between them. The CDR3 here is CASRTGGASTIYF. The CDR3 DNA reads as TGTGCCAGCAGAACCGGGGGGGCAAGCACCATATATTTT.

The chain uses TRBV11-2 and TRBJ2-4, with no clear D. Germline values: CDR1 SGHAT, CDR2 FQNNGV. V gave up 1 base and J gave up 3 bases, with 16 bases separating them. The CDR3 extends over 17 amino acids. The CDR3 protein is CASSLVLGLGVKNIQYF. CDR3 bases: TGTGCCAGCAGCTTAGTTCTGGGCTTAGGTGTCAAAAACATTCAGTACTTC.

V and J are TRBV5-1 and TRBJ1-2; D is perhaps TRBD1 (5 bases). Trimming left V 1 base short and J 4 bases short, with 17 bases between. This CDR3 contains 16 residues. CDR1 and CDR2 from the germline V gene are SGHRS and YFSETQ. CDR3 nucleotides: TGCGCCAGCAGCTTGCGGCATCCTGGGACCCGCTATGGCTACACCTTC. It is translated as CASSLRHPGTRYGYTF. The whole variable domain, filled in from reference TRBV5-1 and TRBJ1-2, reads KAGVTQTPRYLIKTRGQQVTLSCSPISGHRSVSWYQQTPGQGLQFLFEYFSETQRNKGNFPGRFSGRQFSNSRSEMNVSTLELGDSALYLCASSLRHPGTRYGYTFGSGTRLTVV.

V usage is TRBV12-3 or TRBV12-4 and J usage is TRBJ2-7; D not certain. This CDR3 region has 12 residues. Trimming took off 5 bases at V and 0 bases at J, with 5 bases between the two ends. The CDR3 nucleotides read TGTGCCAGCAGTGTGAGCTCCTACGAGCAGTACTTC. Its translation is CASSVSSYEQYF.

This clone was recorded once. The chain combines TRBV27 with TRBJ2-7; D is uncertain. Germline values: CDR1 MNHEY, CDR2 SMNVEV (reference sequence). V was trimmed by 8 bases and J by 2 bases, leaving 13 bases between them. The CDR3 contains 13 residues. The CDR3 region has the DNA TGTGCCAGCTTTTGTGGGCATACCTACGAGCAGTACTTC. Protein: CASFCGHTYEQYF.

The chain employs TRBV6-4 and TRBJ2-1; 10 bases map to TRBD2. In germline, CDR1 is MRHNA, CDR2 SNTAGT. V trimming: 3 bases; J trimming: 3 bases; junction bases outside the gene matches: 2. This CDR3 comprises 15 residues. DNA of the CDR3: TGTGCCAGCAGTGAACTAGCGGGACTCTACAATGAGCAGTTCTTC. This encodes CASSELAGLYNEQFF.

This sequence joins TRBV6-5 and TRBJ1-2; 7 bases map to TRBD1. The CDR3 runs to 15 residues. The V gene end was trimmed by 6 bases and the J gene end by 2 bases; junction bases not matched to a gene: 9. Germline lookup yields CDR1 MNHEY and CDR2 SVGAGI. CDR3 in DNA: TGTGCCAGCAGGCGCTTACAGGGGCAGAACTATGGCTACACCTTC. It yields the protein CASRRLQGQNYGYTF.

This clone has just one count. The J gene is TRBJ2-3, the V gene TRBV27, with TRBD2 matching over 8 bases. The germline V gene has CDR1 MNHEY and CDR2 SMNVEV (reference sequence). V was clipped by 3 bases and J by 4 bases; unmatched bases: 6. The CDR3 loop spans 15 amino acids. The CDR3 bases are TGTGCCAGCAGTTTGCGGACTAGCAAGGCAGATACGCAGTATTTT. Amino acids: CASSLRTSKADTQYF.

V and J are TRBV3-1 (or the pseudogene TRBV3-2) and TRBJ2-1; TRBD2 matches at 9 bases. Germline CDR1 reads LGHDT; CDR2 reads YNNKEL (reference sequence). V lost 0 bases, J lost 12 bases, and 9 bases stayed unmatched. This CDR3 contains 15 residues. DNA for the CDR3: TGTGCCAGCAGCCAAGAAGGCGGGAGGGCCTCCAGGCAGTTCTTC. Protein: CASSQEGGRASRQFF.

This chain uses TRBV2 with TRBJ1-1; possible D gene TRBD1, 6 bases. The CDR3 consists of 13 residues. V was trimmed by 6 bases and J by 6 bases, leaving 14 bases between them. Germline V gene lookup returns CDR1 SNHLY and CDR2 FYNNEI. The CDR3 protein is CASRPGQFAEAFF. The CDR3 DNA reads TGTGCCAGCAGGCCGGGACAATTCGCTGAAGCTTTCTTT.

This chain's CDR3 is CATTPIKGSYGYTF. CDR3 sequence (DNA): TGTGCCACAACCCCCATTAAGGGCAGCTATGGCTACACCTTC. The chain recombines TRBV6-5 with TRBJ1-2; D gene unclear. The CDR3 covers 14 residues. Germline lookup yields CDR1 MNHEY and CDR2 SVGAGI. With 10 bases removed from V and 4 bases from J, the gap between germline ends came to 19 bases.

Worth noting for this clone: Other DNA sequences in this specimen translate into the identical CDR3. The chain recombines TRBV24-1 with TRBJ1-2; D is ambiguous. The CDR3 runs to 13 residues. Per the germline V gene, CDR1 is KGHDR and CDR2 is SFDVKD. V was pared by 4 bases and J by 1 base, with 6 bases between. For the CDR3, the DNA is TGTGCCACCAGTGAGGGTTATAACTATGGCTACACCTTC. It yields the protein CATSEGYNYGYTF.

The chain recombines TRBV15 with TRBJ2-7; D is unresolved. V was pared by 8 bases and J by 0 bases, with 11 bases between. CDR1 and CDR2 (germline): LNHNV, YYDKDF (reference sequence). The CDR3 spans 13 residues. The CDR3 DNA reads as TGTGCCACCCGCTCAACATCCTCCTACGAGCAGTACTTC. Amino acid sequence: CATRSTSSYEQYF. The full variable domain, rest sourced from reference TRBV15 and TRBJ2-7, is DAMVIQNPRYQVTQFGKPVTLSCSQTLNHNVMYWYQQKSSQAPKLLFHYYDKDFNNEADTPDNFQSRRPNTSFCFLDIRSPGLGDTAMYLCATRSTSSYEQYFGPGTRLTVT.

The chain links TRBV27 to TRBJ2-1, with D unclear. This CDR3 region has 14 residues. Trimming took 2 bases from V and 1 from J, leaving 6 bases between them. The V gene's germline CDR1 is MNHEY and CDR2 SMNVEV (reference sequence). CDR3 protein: CASSLAPSYNEQFF. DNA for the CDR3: TGTGCCAGCAGTTTAGCGCCATCCTACAATGAGCAGTTCTTC.